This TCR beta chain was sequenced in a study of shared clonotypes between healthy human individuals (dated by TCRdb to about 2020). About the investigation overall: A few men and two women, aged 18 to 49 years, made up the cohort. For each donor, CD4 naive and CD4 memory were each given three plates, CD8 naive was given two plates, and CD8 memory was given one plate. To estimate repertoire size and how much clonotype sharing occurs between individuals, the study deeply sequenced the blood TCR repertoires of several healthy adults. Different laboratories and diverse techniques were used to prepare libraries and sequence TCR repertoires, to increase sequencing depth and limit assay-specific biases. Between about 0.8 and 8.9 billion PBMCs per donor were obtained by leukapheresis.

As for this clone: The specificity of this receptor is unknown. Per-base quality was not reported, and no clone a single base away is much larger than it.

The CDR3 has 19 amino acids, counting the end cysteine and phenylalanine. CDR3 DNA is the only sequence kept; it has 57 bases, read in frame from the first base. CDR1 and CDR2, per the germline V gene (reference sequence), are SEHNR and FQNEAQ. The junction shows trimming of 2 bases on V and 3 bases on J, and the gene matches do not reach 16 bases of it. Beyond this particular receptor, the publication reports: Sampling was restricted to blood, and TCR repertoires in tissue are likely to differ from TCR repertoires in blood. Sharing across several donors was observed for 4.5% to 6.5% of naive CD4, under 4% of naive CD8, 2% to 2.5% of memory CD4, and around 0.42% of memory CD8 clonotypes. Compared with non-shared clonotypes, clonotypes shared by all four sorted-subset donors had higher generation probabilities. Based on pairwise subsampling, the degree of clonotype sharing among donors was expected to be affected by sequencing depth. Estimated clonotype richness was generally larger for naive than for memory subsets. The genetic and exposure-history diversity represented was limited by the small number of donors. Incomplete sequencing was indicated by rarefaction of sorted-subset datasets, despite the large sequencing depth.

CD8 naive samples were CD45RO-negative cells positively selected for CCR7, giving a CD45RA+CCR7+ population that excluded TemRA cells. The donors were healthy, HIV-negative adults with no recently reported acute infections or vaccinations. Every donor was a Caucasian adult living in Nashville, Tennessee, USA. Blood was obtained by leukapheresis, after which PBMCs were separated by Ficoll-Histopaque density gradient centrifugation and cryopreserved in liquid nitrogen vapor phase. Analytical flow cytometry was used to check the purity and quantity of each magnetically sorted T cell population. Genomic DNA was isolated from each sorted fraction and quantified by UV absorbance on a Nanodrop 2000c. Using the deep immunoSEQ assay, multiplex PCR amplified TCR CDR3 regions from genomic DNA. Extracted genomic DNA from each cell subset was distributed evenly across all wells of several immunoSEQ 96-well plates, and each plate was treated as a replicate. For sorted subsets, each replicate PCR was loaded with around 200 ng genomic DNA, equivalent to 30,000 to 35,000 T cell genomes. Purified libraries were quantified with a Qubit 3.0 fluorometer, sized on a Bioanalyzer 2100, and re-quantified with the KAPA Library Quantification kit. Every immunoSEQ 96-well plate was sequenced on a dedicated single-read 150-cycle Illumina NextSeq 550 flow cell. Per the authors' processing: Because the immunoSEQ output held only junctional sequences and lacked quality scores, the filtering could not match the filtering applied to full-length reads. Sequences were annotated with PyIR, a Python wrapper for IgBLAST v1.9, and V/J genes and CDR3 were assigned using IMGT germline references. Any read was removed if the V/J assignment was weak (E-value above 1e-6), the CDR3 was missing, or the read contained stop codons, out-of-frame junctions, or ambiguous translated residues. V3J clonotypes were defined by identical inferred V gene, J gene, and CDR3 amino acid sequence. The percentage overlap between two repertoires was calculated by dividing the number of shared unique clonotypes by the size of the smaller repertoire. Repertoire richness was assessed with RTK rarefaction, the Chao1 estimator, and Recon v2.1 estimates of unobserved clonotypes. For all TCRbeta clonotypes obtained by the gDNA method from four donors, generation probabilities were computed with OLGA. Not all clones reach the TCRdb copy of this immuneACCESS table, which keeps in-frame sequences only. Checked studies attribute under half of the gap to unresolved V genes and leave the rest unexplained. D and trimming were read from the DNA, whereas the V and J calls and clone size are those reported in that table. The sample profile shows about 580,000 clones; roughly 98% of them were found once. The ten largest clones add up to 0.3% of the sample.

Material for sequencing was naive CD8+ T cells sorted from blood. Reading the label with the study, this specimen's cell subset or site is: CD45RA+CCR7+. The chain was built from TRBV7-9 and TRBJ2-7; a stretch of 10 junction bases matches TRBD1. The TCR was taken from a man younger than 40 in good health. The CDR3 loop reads CASSLRRPDGQGVVYEQYF. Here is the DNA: TGTGCCAGCAGCTTAAGGCGGCCCGATGGACAGGGGGTCGTCTACGAGCAGTACTTC.